These T cell receptor beta chains were read from a single sample in a study of blood T cell repertoires in COVID-19. Clones were read by immunoSEQ multiplex PCR, and TCRdb kept only the in-frame ones, dropping some. The sample holds 150,000 to 200,000 clones, roughly 87% seen once. Sequencing was done on a sample of PBMCs or T cells enriched from blood (not recorded which). These receptors were obtained from a man in his fifties who had recovered from COVID-19. CDR3s include the opening cysteine and the closing phenylalanine or tryptophan. D genes are given only for firm matches. The listing skips clone size in some rows; elsewhere it reads once, few, many or a size class.

d_gene	v_gene	j_gene	abundance	CDR3aa	CDR3nt
TRBD1	TRBV29-1	TRBJ1-2	once	CSVEGGTGEAGYTF	TGCAGCGTTGAAGGAGGGACAGGGGAAGCGGGCTACACCTTC
NA	TRBV5-3	TRBJ1-2	NA	CARSQHETGGYTF	TGTGCCAGAAGCCAACACGAAACAGGTGGCTACACCTTC
NA	TRBV6-1	TRBJ2-7	NA	CASSEADSYYEQYF	TGTGCCAGCAGTGAAGCCGACAGCTACTACGAGCAGTACTTC
TRBD2	TRBV11-2	TRBJ2-5	NA	CASSLGTSGRRLGETQYF	TGTGCCAGCAGCCTTGGGACTAGCGGGAGAAGGTTAGGAGAGACCCAGTACTTC
TRBD2	TRBV18	TRBJ2-3	once	CASSAGLAGALGDTQYF	TGTGCCAGCTCAGCGGGACTAGCGGGGGCCCTTGGAGATACGCAGTATTTT
NA	TRBV4-1	TRBJ1-1	NA	CASSQDWPNTEAFF	TGCGCCAGCAGCCAAGATTGGCCGAACACTGAAGCTTTCTTT
NA	TRBV2	TRBJ1-1	NA	CASSEASTVTEAFF	TGTGCCAGCAGTGAAGCAAGCACAGTAACAGAAGCTTTCTTT
NA	TRBV2	TRBJ1-1	NA	CASIAGRWVNTEAFF	TGTGCCAGCATTGCGGGCCGTTGGGTGAACACTGAAGCTTTCTTT
NA	TRBV3-1/TRBV3-2	TRBJ1-4	NA	CASSQDRVLFF	TGTGCCAGCAGCCAAGACCGCGTCCTGTTTTTT
NA	TRBV5-1	TRBJ1-3	NA	CASSLEGEGAGNTIYF	TGCGCCAGCAGCTTGGAGGGGGAAGGGGCTGGAAACACCATATATTTT
NA	TRBV27	TRBJ1-1	NA	CASRGVSWNTEAFF	TGTGCCAGCAGAGGGGTAAGCTGGAACACTGAAGCTTTCTTT
NA	TRBV13	TRBJ2-7	NA	CASSRRGPGEQYF	TGTGCCAGCAGCCGCCGCGGGCCCGGCGAGCAGTACTTC
TRBD1	TRBV15	TRBJ1-5	once	CATSRDYTIRGLRDQPQHF	TGTGCCACCAGCAGAGATTATACCATAAGGGGGCTGAGGGATCAGCCCCAGCATTTT
TRBD1	TRBV3-1/TRBV3-2	TRBJ2-7	NA	CASSQAGTDYEQYF	TGTGCCAGCAGCCAAGCCGGGACAGACTACGAGCAGTACTTC
NA	TRBV29-1	TRBJ1-2	NA	CSAGTKGGGYTF	TGCAGCGCTGGGACAAAAGGGGGTGGCTACACCTTC
TRBD2	TRBV5-4	TRBJ2-2	NA	CASTSGGAGGITGELFF	TGTGCCAGCACCTCCGGCGGAGCGGGAGGGATCACCGGGGAGCTGTTTTTT
NA	TRBV5-6	TRBJ1-1	NA	CASSSPGGSTEAFF	TGTGCCAGCAGCTCCCCCGGGGGAAGCACTGAAGCTTTCTTT
NA	TRBV5-4	TRBJ1-2	once	CASSLQVPGGYTF	TGTGCCAGCAGCTTACAAGTGCCAGGTGGCTACACCTTC
NA	TRBV1	TRBJ1-2	NA	CTSSPTGGARSGYTF	TGCACCAGCAGCCCGACGGGGGGGGCGAGGAGTGGCTACACCTTC
TRBD2	TRBV5-1	TRBJ2-7	NA	CASSLIGTSGSYEQYF	TGCGCCAGCAGCTTAATTGGGACTAGCGGCTCCTACGAGCAGTACTTC
NA	TRBV18	TRBJ2-7	NA	CASSQTGHPLSYEQYF	TGTGCCAGCTCGCAAACAGGGCACCCCCTCTCCTACGAGCAGTACTTC
TRBD2	TRBV4-1	TRBJ2-7	NA	CASSQDTGLAGSYYEQYF	TGCGCCAGCAGCCAAGACACCGGACTAGCGGGATCATACTACGAGCAGTACTTC
TRBD2	TRBV6-1	TRBJ2-2	NA	CASSGLRGGSTGELFF	TGTGCCAGCAGTGGTTTAAGGGGAGGGTCCACCGGGGAGCTGTTTTTT
TRBD2	TRBV9	TRBJ2-1	NA	CASSVVGGGAGNEQFF	TGTGCCAGCAGCGTAGTCGGCGGGGGGGCGGGCAATGAGCAGTTCTTC
NA	TRBV29-1	TRBJ1-2	NA	CSVDSSTNYGYTF	TGCAGCGTGGACAGCTCTACTAACTATGGCTACACCTTC
NA	TRBV28	TRBJ1-1	NA	CASSFLGARTEAFF	TGTGCCAGCAGTTTCTTAGGAGCTAGGACTGAAGCTTTCTTT
NA	TRBV29-1	TRBJ2-5	NA	CSVEASPGETQYF	TGCAGCGTTGAGGCCAGTCCCGGGGAGACCCAGTACTTC
NA	TRBV9	TRBJ2-1	once	CASSVAYPGNEQFF	TGTGCCAGCAGCGTAGCTTATCCGGGAAATGAGCAGTTCTTC
NA	TRBV2	TRBJ1-4	few	CASSEDRHPEKLFF	TGTGCCAGCAGTGAAGACCGACACCCTGAAAAACTGTTTTTT
TRBD2	TRBV5-6	TRBJ2-1	NA	CASSFIAGVSNEQFF	TGTGCCAGCAGCTTTATAGCGGGAGTTTCCAATGAGCAGTTCTTC
NA	TRBV5-1	TRBJ2-3	NA	CASSLQGSTDTQYF	TGCGCCAGCAGCTTGCAGGGTAGCACAGATACGCAGTATTTT
NA	TRBV7-9	TRBJ2-7	NA	CASSQQKPYEQYF	TGTGCCAGCAGCCAACAGAAACCCTACGAGCAGTACTTC
TRBD1	TRBV20-1	TRBJ1-2	few	CSATEYRGLGGYTF	TGCAGTGCTACTGAATACAGGGGGCTTGGTGGCTACACCTTC
NA	TRBV6-1	TRBJ1-2	NA	CASSERRNNGYTF	TGTGCCAGCAGTGAGCGCAGGAACAATGGCTACACCTTC
TRBD1	TRBV23-1	TRBJ2-7	NA	CASSRRDSSYEQYF	TGCGCCAGCAGTCGCCGGGACAGCTCCTACGAGCAGTACTTC
NA	TRBV5-6	TRBJ1-4	NA	CASSTDMGVEEKLFF	TGTGCCAGCAGCACGGACATGGGCGTGGAAGAAAAACTGTTTTTT
NA	TRBV5-6	TRBJ2-1	NA	CASSNWGTYNEQFF	TGTGCCAGCTCAAATTGGGGCACCTACAATGAGCAGTTCTTC
TRBD1	TRBV6-5	TRBJ2-3	once	CATTGRGPADTQYF	TGTGCCACCACAGGCAGGGGGCCGGCAGATACGCAGTATTTT
NA	TRBV3-1/TRBV3-2	TRBJ1-1	NA	CASSLQVGGTAEAFF	TGTGCCAGCAGCCTCCAAGTGGGGGGAACGGCTGAAGCTTTCTTT
NA	TRBV19	TRBJ1-2	NA	CASSIAGDYGYTF	TGTGCCAGTAGTATAGCAGGTGACTATGGCTACACCTTC
NA	TRBV11-2	TRBJ2-4	NA	CASSSRIAKNIQYF	TGTGCCAGCAGCTCCCGTATAGCCAAAAACATTCAGTACTTC
NA	TRBV5-1	TRBJ1-2	NA	CASSLGAVDNGYTF	TGCGCCAGCAGCTTGGGGGCAGTCGACAATGGCTACACCTTC
NA	TRBV28	TRBJ1-2	NA	CASRGETVYGYTF	TGTGCCAGCAGAGGCGAGACAGTTTATGGCTACACCTTC
NA	TRBV5-1	TRBJ2-5	NA	CASSLGGSVQETQYF	TGCGCCAGCAGCTTGGGGGGTAGCGTACAAGAGACCCAGTACTTC
TRBD1	TRBV3-1/TRBV3-2	TRBJ1-2	NA	CASSHQQGQGWDGYTF	TGTGCCAGCAGCCATCAACAAGGACAGGGATGGGATGGCTACACCTTC
NA	TRBV5-4	TRBJ1-3	NA	CASSVDRSSSGNTIYF	TGTGCCAGCAGCGTCGACAGGAGCAGCTCTGGAAACACCATATATTTT
NA	TRBV5-1	TRBJ2-7	NA	CASSLAAGSSYEQYF	TGCGCCAGCAGCTTGGCGGCAGGAAGCTCCTACGAGCAGTACTTC
TRBD1	TRBV16	TRBJ2-6	NA	CASQDREVSGANVLTF	TGTGCCAGCCAAGACAGGGAAGTCTCCGGGGCCAACGTCCTGACTTTC
NA	TRBV5-6	TRBJ1-4	NA	CASSLVGCGEKLFF	TGTGCCAGCAGCTTGGTTGGGTGCGGTGAAAAACTGTTTTTT
TRBD1	TRBV5-1	TRBJ2-1	once	CASSTSGQGILNEQFF	TGCGCCAGCAGCACCTCGGGACAGGGGATACTCAATGAGCAGTTCTTC
TRBD2	TRBV3-1/TRBV3-2	TRBJ2-7	few	CASSGLAGTYEQYF	TGTGCCAGCAGCGGACTAGCGGGAACCTACGAGCAGTACTTC
TRBD1	TRBV9	TRBJ2-5	NA	CASSQSGQGSETQYF	TGTGCCAGCAGTCAATCGGGACAGGGTTCAGAGACCCAGTACTTC
TRBD2	TRBV9	TRBJ2-5	NA	CASSSASGFQETQYF	TGTGCCAGCAGCAGTGCTAGCGGGTTCCAAGAGACCCAGTACTTC
NA	TRBV29-1	TRBJ1-1	few	CSVVAGDTEAFF	TGCAGCGTTGTGGCAGGGGACACTGAAGCTTTCTTT